Sequencing of this T cell receptor beta chain was carried out in a study of cytomegalovirus exposure and HLA in healthy donors. Germline CDR1 is LNHNV and CDR2 is YYDKDF (reference sequence). Deletions cut 0 bases from V and 4 bases from J, with 16 bases between. The CDR3 runs 18 residues. With 60 Vbeta and 13 Jbeta primers, the PCR was carried out. Profiled with immunoSEQ multiplex PCR; TCRdb holds only in-frame clones, not every one. The table includes more than 35,000 clones, roughly three quarters detected once. This TCR derives from a middle-aged man in good health and CMV-seronegative. The specimen was PBMCs. This chain connects TRBV15 to TRBJ2-6; possibly TRBD2 for D (6 bases). The CDR3 DNA follows: TGTGCCACCAGCAGAGATTTACCCGGGGGAGCAGGGGCCAACGTCCTGACTTTC. This sequence encodes CATSRDLPGGAGANVLTF.